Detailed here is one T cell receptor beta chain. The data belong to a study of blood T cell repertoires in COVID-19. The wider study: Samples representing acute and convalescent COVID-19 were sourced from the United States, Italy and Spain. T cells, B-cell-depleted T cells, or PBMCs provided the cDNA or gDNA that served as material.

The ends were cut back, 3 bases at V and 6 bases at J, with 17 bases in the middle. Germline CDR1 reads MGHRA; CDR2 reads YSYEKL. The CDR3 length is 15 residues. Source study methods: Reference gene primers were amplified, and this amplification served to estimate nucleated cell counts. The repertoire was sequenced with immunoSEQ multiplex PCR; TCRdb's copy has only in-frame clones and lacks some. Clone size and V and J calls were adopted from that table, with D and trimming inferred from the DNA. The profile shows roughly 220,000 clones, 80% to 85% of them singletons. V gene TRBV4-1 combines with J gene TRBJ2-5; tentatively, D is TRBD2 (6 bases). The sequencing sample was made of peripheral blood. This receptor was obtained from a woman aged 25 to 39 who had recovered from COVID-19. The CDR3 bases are TGCGCCAGCAGCCAGGGGAGGAGCCCAATAAAGACCCAGTACTTC. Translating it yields CASSQGRSPIKTQYF.